At least ten counts were recorded for the clone carrying this TCR beta chain. The investigators amplified TCR beta CDR3 regions from RNA transcripts. Initially, a first-round RT-PCR of the TCR CDR3 employed the HTBI primer set. TCRdb independently ran MiXCR on the multiplex PCR reads; one entry per CDR3 protein. The sample has some 720,000 distinct CDR3 sequences, roughly 17% seen once; the top ten hold approximately 8.4%. V lost 7 bases and J 0 bases, leaving 10 bases between the germline ends. This CDR3 contains 14 residues. The germline CDR1 and CDR2 sequences are MNHEY and SVGEGT. This specimen belongs to a study of T cells in Graves' hyperthyroidism and ophthalmopathy.

The clonotype was recovered from a man aged 18 to 30 with Graves' hyperthyroidism. This rearrangement joins TRBV6-2 or TRBV6-3 to TRBJ1-5, with D unclear. The material sequenced was blood. CDR3 sequence: CASTQGSSNQPQHF. CDR3 DNA: TGTGCCAGCACCCAAGGGAGTAGCAATCAGCCCCAGCATTTT.